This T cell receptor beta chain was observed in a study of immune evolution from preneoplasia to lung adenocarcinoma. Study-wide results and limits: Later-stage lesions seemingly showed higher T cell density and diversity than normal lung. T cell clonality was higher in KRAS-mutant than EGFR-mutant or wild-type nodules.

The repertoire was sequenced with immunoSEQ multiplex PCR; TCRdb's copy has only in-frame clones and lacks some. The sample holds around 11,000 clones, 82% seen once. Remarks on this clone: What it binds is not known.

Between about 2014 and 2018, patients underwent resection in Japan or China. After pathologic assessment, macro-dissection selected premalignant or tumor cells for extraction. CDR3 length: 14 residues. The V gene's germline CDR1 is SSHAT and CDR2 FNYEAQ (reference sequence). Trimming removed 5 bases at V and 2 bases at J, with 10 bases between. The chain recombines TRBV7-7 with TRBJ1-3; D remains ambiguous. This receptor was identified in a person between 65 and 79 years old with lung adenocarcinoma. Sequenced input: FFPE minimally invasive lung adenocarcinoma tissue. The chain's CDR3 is CASSGGVPGNTIYF. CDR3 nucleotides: TGTGCCAGCAGCGGCGGGGTACCTGGAAACACCATATATTTT.